This T cell receptor beta chain was profiled in a study of memory CD4+ T cells and cytomegalovirus serostatus. Notes on this clone: No antigen is known for it.

Methods used by the authors: After removing out-of-frame reads, around 2,000,000 distinct TCRbeta sequences remained. Libraries were prepared by immunoSEQ multiplex PCR; TCRdb keeps only in-frame clonotypes and omits some of them. That table furnishes V, J and clone size, whereas the DNA furnished D and trimming. The sample records about 26,000 clones, 70% to 80% being singletons. General study results and limits: Repertoires predicted CMV serostatus with median bootstrapped AUC of 0.95. The CMV-associated TCR signature appears largely within the CD4+ memory repertoire.

The sort gate was single viable CD3+CD4+CD8-CD45RO+ cells for memory CD4+ T cells. After thawing, CD4+ T cells were positively selected. CDR3 size: 13 residues. With 6 bases removed from V and 0 bases from J, the gap between germline ends came to 6 bases. Germline values: CDR1 SGHDT, CDR2 YYEEEE. Sequences were obtained from memory CD4+ T cells from blood. This receptor was obtained from an adult in good health and CMV-seronegative. This chain joins TRBV5-6 and TRBJ2-2, with unresolved D. The DNA for the CDR3 is TGTGCCAGCAAAGAGCCGAACACCGGGGAGCTGTTTTTT. Amino acid sequence: CASKEPNTGELFF. Supplemented by reference TRBV5-6 and TRBJ2-2, the full variable domain reads DAGVTQSPTHLIKTRGQQVTLRCSPKSGHDTVSWYQQALGQGPQFIFQYYEEEERQRGNFPDRFSGHQFPNYSSELNVNALLLGDSALYLCASKEPNTGELFFGEGSRLTVL.